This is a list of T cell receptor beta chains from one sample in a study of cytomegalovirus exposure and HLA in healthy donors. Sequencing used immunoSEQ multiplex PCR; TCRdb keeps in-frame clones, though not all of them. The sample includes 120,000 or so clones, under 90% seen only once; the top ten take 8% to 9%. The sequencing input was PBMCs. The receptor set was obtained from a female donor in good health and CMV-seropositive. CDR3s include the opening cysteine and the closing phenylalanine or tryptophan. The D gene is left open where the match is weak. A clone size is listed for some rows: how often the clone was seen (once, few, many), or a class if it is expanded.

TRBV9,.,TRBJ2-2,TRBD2,TGTGCCAGCAGCGTAGCCCCCCCTAGCGGGGGAACCGGGGAGCTGTTTTTT,CASSVAPPSGGTGELFF
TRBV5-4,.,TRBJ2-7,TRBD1,TGTGCCAGCACTAAACAGGGGGCCTACGAGCAGTACTTC,CASTKQGAYEQYF
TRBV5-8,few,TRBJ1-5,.,TGTGCCAGCACCAACTATAGCAATCAGCCCCAGCATTTT,CASTNYSNQPQHF
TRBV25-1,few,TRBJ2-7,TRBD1,TGTGCCAGCAGTCGACAGGGTGCCTACGAGCAGTACTTC,CASSRQGAYEQYF
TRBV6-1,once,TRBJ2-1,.,TGTGCCAGCAGTGAGCAGGTATTCTACAATGAGCAGTTCTTC,CASSEQVFYNEQFF
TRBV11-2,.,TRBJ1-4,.,TGTGCCAGCAGCTTAGCGGGGGGCTTTAATGAAAAACTGTTTTTT,CASSLAGGFNEKLFF
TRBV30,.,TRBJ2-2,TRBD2,TGTGCCTGGGGGGGAGGGTTTTACGGGGAGCTGTTTTTT,CAWGGGFYGELFF
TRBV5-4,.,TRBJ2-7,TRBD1,TGTGCCAGCAGCTTTGGGACAGACTACGAGCAGTACTTC,CASSFGTDYEQYF
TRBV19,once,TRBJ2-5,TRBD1,TGTGCCAGTAAACCTTGGGGGACAGGGGCCGCGGGGGAGACCCAGTACTTC,CASKPWGTGAAGETQYF
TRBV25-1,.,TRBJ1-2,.,TGTGCCAGCAGTGACGGGTATGGCTACACCTTC,CASSDGYGYTF
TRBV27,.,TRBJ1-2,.,TGTGCCAGCAGTTTACAGGGGAACTATGGCTACACCTTC,CASSLQGNYGYTF
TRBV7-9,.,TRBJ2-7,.,TGTGCCAGCAGCGCAAACCAGGGTAGGGACGAGCAGTACTTC,CASSANQGRDEQYF
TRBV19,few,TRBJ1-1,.,TGTGCCAGTAGTATCTTTACCTCGGGTGACACTGAAGCTTTCTTT,CASSIFTSGDTEAFF
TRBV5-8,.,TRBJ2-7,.,TGTGCCAGCAGCTTAAAGGCAGGGGCTTCCTACGAGCAGTACTTC,CASSLKAGASYEQYF
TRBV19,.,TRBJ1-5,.,TGTGCCAGTAGTGAGAAGAGAAGGGAGCGTCAGCCCCAGCATTTT,CASSEKRRERQPQHF
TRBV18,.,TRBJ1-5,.,TGTGCCAGTTCAAGTAGTACTAATCAGCCCCAGCATTTT,CASSSSTNQPQHF
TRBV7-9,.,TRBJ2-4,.,TGTGCCAGCAGCCCCGACAGTGCTGGAGCCAAAAACATTCAGTACTTC,CASSPDSAGAKNIQYF
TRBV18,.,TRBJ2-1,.,TGTGCCAGCTCCCCGCCGCGGGGCTTTAACAATGAGCAGTTCTTC,CASSPPRGFNNEQFF
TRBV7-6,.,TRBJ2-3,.,TGTGCCAGCAGCTTAGGAGGGCTTTCCGTGGATACGCAGTATTTT,CASSLGGLSVDTQYF
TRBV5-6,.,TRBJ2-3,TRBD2,TGTGCCAGCAGCTTGGCTGGACTAGCGGGGGGGCGGCTTAAAGATACGCAGTATTTT,CASSLAGLAGGRLKDTQYF
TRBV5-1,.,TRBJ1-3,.,TGCGCCAGCAGCAGGCAGGAACTAGCATCCGGAAACACCATATATTTT,CASSRQELASGNTIYF
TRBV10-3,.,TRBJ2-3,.,TGTGCCTGCAGACCGGGACTCAAAACGGGGGATACGCAGTATTTT,CACRPGLKTGDTQYF
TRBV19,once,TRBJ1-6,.,TGTGCCAGTAGTATAGCGGGACAACCCAATTCACCCCTCCACTTT,CASSIAGQPNSPLHF
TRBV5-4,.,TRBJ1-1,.,TGTGCCAGCAGCTTGGATTCCGGGGTCGCTGAAGCTTTCTTT,CASSLDSGVAEAFF
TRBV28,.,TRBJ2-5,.,TGTGCCAGCAACGGGGTTTTACACCCGCAAGAGACCCAGTACTTC,CASNGVLHPQETQYF
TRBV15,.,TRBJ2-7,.,TGTGCCACCAGCAGACCTCAGGAACGGCAGTACTTC,CATSRPQERQYF
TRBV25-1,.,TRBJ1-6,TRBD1,TGTGCCAGCAGTCCCTCGGACAGGGCCTATAATTCACCCCTCCACTTT,CASSPSDRAYNSPLHF